Following are 31 T cell receptor beta chains from one sample sequenced in a study of beta chain features in type 1 diabetes. The study reverse transcribed the entire isolated RNA, so it sequenced expressed TCRB transcripts. Profiling relied on immunoSEQ multiplex PCR, and the TCRdb table lists in-frame clones only, not all of them. The table records about 360,000 clones, roughly 13% of them present only once. Sequencing used naive CD4+ T cells from blood. The receptors come from a man between 18 and 35 years old in good health.

In regard to this clone: Other DNA variants within this sample encode the same CDR3. The chain combines TRBV18 with TRBJ2-5; 8 positions agree with TRBD1. Looked up from germline, CDR1 is KGHSH and CDR2 is LQKENI. The CDR3 covers 15 residues. V trimming: 3 bases; J trimming: 1 base; junction bases outside the gene matches: 4. CDR3 protein: CASSPQGAGQETQYF. The CDR3 region has the DNA TGTGCCAGCTCACCGCAGGGGGCAGGCCAAGAGACCCAGTACTTC.

The V and J genes are TRBV11-2 and TRBJ2-4; 7 positions match TRBD2. The germline V gene encodes CDR1 SGHAT and CDR2 FQNNGV. There are 14 residues in the CDR3. V shed 3 bases and J 8 bases; nucleotides not matched to a gene: 7. The CDR3 region is CASSFRGVEDIQYF. The CDR3 coding sequence is TGTGCCAGCAGCTTTCGGGGGGTTGAAGACATTCAGTACTTC. Full variable domain (missing parts from reference TRBV11-2 and TRBJ2-4): EAGVAQSPRYKIIEKRQSVAFWCNPISGHATLYWYQQILGQGPKLLIQFQNNGVVDDSQLPKDRFSAERLKGVDSTLKIQPAKLEDSAVYLCASSFRGVEDIQYFGAGTRLSVL.

This clone has only a few counts. The rearrangement joins TRBV9 to TRBJ2-1; TRBD2 might be the D (6 bases). The V end was cut by 0 bases, the J end by 9 bases, with 19 bases between. This CDR3 contains 16 residues. Germline lookup yields CDR1 SGDLS and CDR2 YYNGEE. The CDR3 DNA is TGTGCCAGCAGCGTAGCTACTGGTCCGGAGGGGACTGAGCAGTTCTTC. It codes for CASSVATGPEGTEQFF.

This clone was seen a handful of times. V is TRBV7-2 and J is TRBJ2-7; maybe TRBD1 (5 bases). V shed 7 bases and J shed 0 bases, with 10 bases lying between them. The CDR3 consists of 13 residues. Germline values: CDR1 SGHTA, CDR2 FQGNSA. CDR3 sequence: CASNPDISYEQYF. CDR3 nucleotides: TGTGCCAGCAACCCGGACATCTCCTACGAGCAGTACTTC.

This clone was recorded only once. The V call is TRBV6-5, the J call TRBJ1-5; possible D gene TRBD1, 6 bases. Germline CDR1 MNHEY, CDR2 SVGAGI. V was shortened by 6 bases and J by 7 bases, with 13 bases between the two germline ends. CDR3 length equals 13 residues. This chain's CDR3 is CASREQGQQPQHF. The CDR3 DNA reads as TGTGCCAGCAGGGAACAGGGTCAACAGCCCCAGCATTTT.

V usage is TRBV7-9 and J usage is TRBJ2-3; D unclear. The ends were cut back, 8 bases at V and 0 bases at J, with 9 bases in the middle. The CDR3 consists of 13 residues. Germline CDR1 is SEHNR and CDR2 is FQNEAQ (reference sequence). CDR3 nucleotides: TGTGCCAGCGCACTAAGAAGCACAGATACGCAGTATTTT. This codes for CASALRSTDTQYF.

This clone has only a few counts. The V and J genes are TRBV4-3 and TRBJ1-1; the D gene is possibly TRBD1 (6 bases). Germline lookup yields CDR1 LGHNA and CDR2 YSLEER. CDR3 length: 16 amino acids. V lost 4 bases and J lost 4, with 19 bases in between. CDR3 sequence reads: CASSPRPPGAVTEAFF. The CDR3 bases are TGCGCCAGCAGCCCACGGCCCCCAGGGGCGGTCACTGAAGCTTTCTTT.

This clone was picked up a small number of times. V gene TRBV4-2 combines with J gene TRBJ2-1; 8 nucleotides line up with TRBD2. Germline V lookup: CDR1 LGHNA, CDR2 YNFKEQ. CDR3 length equals 20 residues. J was trimmed by 9 bases and V by 4 bases; bases with no gene match: 26. The CDR3: CASSPRGRGAGERGYGEQFF. The CDR3 DNA is TGTGCCAGCAGCCCACGGGGCCGAGGAGCGGGAGAGAGGGGTTACGGTGAGCAGTTCTTC.

This clone was seen a handful of times. V gene TRBV7-6 combines with J gene TRBJ1-2; D gene uncertain. Germline V gene lookup returns CDR1 SGHVS and CDR2 FNYEAQ. The CDR3 is 13 amino acids. Between the trimmed V and J ends, which lost 5 bases and 2 bases, there was a span of 9 bases. As DNA, the CDR3 is TGTGCCAGCAGCCGTAACAGAAACTATGGCTACACCTTC. Translated: CASSRNRNYGYTF.

In DNA form, the CDR3 reads TGTGCCAGCAGTGAAGGGATTCGGGGAAGCACTGAAGCTTTCTTT. It encodes CASSEGIRGSTEAFF. This chain links TRBV25-1 with TRBJ1-1; no firm D call. V gave up 2 bases and J gave up 4 bases, with 14 bases separating them. The CDR3 extends over 15 amino acids. Germline V gives CDR1 MGHDK, CDR2 SYGVNS.

This chain links TRBV27 with TRBJ1-2; 9 positions match TRBD1. Trimming removed 6 bases from V and 6 bases from J; junction bases left unmatched: 5. CDR1 is MNHEY, CDR2 SMNVEV, per germline (reference sequence). The CDR3 covers 13 residues. The CDR3: CASRRDRVHGYTF. The CDR3, as DNA: TGTGCCAGCAGACGGGACAGGGTCCATGGCTACACCTTC.

The chain couples TRBV27 to TRBJ2-7; 9 nucleotides line up with TRBD1. Germline V gene lookup returns CDR1 MNHEY and CDR2 SMNVEV (reference sequence). This CDR3 has 14 residues. The junction had 9 bases not matched to a gene; V was cut back by 7 bases and J by 5 bases. This chain's CDR3 is CASTPGQGYDEQYF. CDR3 coding DNA: TGTGCCAGCACCCCGGGACAGGGTTACGACGAGCAGTACTTC.

The J gene is TRBJ2-7, the V gene TRBV4-1, with TRBD2 as a possible D gene (5 bases). Trimming cost V 1 base and J 0 bases, with 7 bases left between them. Germline-derived CDR1 and CDR2 are MGHRA and YSYEKL. CDR3 length: 14 residues. The CDR3, as DNA: TGCGCCAGCAGCCAAGTAGGGAGCTCCTACGAGCAGTACTTC. Translating it yields CASSQVGSSYEQYF.

This clone was counted between two and nine times. The chain uses TRBV12-5 and TRBJ1-5; no definite D call. Germline values: CDR1 LGHNT, CDR2 FRNRAP. V lost 7 bases to trimming and J lost 2 bases, with 12 bases between them. The CDR3 length is 14 residues. The CDR3 spells CASASGLGNQPQHF. DNA for the CDR3: TGTGCTAGTGCGAGCGGGTTAGGCAATCAGCCCCAGCATTTT. The full variable domain, rest sourced from reference TRBV12-5 and TRBJ1-5, is DARVTQTPRHKVTEMGQEVTMRCQPILGHNTVFWYRQTMMQGLELLAYFRNRAPLDDSGMPKDRFSAEMPDATLATLKIQPSEPRDSAVYFCASASGLGNQPQHFGDGTRLSIL.

This chain links TRBV7-2 with TRBJ1-6; 8 nucleotides agree with TRBD1. V lost 5 bases and J lost 9; bases outside the gene matches: 9. Germline values: CDR1 SGHTA, CDR2 FQGNSA. This CDR3 region has 15 residues. The CDR3 bases are TGTGCCAGCAGCGCGATGGAGACAGGGGTTTCACCCCTCCACTTT. This encodes CASSAMETGVSPLHF.

The chain carries TRBV7-3 and TRBJ2-7; possibly TRBD2 for D (5 bases). V was cut by 2 bases and J by 0 bases, with 11 bases left in between. Germline loops: CDR1 SGHTA, CDR2 FQGTGA. This CDR3 is built from 15 residues. CDR3 loop: CASSLGSGSSYEQYF. CDR3 DNA: TGTGCCAGCAGCTTAGGCAGTGGGAGCTCCTACGAGCAGTACTTC.

The chain is built from TRBV6-5 and TRBJ1-1, with D perhaps matching TRBD1 (6 bases). The ends were cut back, 10 bases at V and 1 base at J, with 16 bases in the middle. The CDR3 covers 14 residues. Germline CDR1 is MNHEY and CDR2 is SVGAGI. In DNA, the CDR3 is TGTGCCACCACTAAGGGGGGGGCGAACACTGAAGCTTTCTTT. Translated: CATTKGGANTEAFF.

The chain is built from TRBV29-1 and TRBJ1-4, with 7 bases identical to TRBD1. V was pared by 5 bases and J by 6 bases, with 6 bases of the junction left unmatched. Germline CDR1 SQVTM, CDR2 ANQGSEA. This CDR3 has 13 residues. The CDR3 here is CSVREQGHEKLFF. The DNA for the CDR3 is TGCAGCGTTCGCGAACAGGGGCATGAAAAACTGTTTTTT.

Turning to this clone: The same CDR3 can be traced to other DNA sequences in this sample. This chain connects TRBV28 to TRBJ2-2; a weak D match, TRBD1 (5 bases). The CDR3 has 14 amino acids. Looked up from germline, CDR1 is MDHEN and CDR2 is SYDVKM. Trimming pared 2 bases from V and 1 base from J, leaving 5 bases between. In nucleotides, the CDR3 is TGTGCCAGCAGTTTAGGACAGAACACCGGGGAGCTGTTTTTT. It codes for CASSLGQNTGELFF.

The chain employs TRBV19 and TRBJ1-1; D may be TRBD1 (6 bases). The CDR3 loop spans 15 amino acids. Trimming shortened V by 3 bases and J by 0 bases, and 11 bases separated the two germline ends. CDR1 LNHDA and CDR2 SQIVND come from the germline V gene (reference sequence). The CDR3 sequence is CASSIQGTMNTEAFF. The CDR3 nucleotides are TGTGCCAGTAGTATTCAGGGGACAATGAACACTGAAGCTTTCTTT.

The rearrangement uses TRBV28 and TRBJ2-2, with D perhaps TRBD1 (5 bases). V was pared by 2 bases and J by 0 bases, with 16 bases between. The CDR3 totals 18 residues. CDR1 and CDR2 (germline): MDHEN, SYDVKM. CDR3 protein: CASSLIQGRLPNTGELFF. The CDR3 coding sequence is TGTGCCAGCAGTTTAATCCAGGGCCGGTTGCCGAACACCGGGGAGCTGTTTTTT.

The chain has TRBV11-2 and TRBJ2-1; 12 bases map to TRBD2. CDR3 length: 15 residues. Germline assignment: CDR1 SGHAT and CDR2 FQNNGV. Unmatched junction bases numbered 4, after V lost 1 base and J lost 9 bases. The CDR3 nucleotides read TGTGCCAGCAGCTTAGGACTAGCGGGAGTCGTTGAGCAGTTCTTC. This translates into CASSLGLAGVVEQFF.

A few counts support this clone. The chain carries TRBV30 and TRBJ2-7; no reliable D call. With 0 bases removed from V and 6 bases from J, the gap between germline ends came to 9 bases. The CDR3 covers 12 residues. Germline lookup yields CDR1 GTSNPN and CDR2 SVGIG (reference sequence). In DNA, the CDR3 is TGTGCCTGGAGTGTACTCGGTTTCGAGCAGTACTTC. This codes for CAWSVLGFEQYF.

The chain combines TRBV4-2 with TRBJ2-7; 10 bases are shared with TRBD1. CDR3 length equals 15 residues. Germline V lookup: CDR1 LGHNA, CDR2 YNFKEQ. The junction had 4 bases not matched to a gene; V was cut back by 3 bases and J by 2 bases. CDR3 protein: CASSHGTGDPYEQYF. CDR3 in DNA: TGTGCCAGCAGCCATGGGACAGGGGACCCCTACGAGCAGTACTTC.

This clone has more than one count but fewer than ten. The chain couples TRBV5-4 to TRBJ2-7; 8 bases are a match to TRBD1. V was clipped by 4 bases and J by 7 bases; unmatched bases: 19. The CDR3 is made up of 17 amino acids. The germline CDR1 and CDR2 sequences are SGHNT and YYREEE (reference sequence). CDR3 sequence (DNA): TGTGCCAGCAGCCCTAAAGGACAGGGAAGAGGAGGAGGTGAGCAGTACTTC. Its translation is CASSPKGQGRGGGEQYF.

This clone was picked up a small number of times. The rearrangement uses TRBV7-3 and TRBJ2-1, with 9 nucleotides matching TRBD2. The CDR3 runs 13 residues. Germline V CDR1 and CDR2: SGHTA, FQGTGA. V trimming: 5 bases; J trimming: 11 bases; junction bases outside the gene matches: 7. CDR3 protein: CASSLMSGRQQFF. The CDR3 DNA reads as TGTGCCAGCAGCCTCATGAGCGGGAGGCAGCAGTTCTTC.

The gene calls are TRBV4-3 and TRBJ2-7; D possibly corresponds to TRBD1 (7 bases). Germline assignment: CDR1 LGHNA and CDR2 YSLEER. With 0 bases removed from V and 4 bases from J, the gap between germline ends came to 13 bases. The CDR3 is 15 residues long. CDR3 sequence (DNA): TGCGCCAGCAGCCAAGATTGGTCAGGGGGGTACGAGCAGTACTTC. It encodes CASSQDWSGGYEQYF.

Here the CDR3 DNA reads TGCAGCGTCGTAACAGGGGGCTTTGAAAAACTGTTTTTT. Protein sequence: CSVVTGGFEKLFF. V and J are TRBV29-1 and TRBJ1-4; 9 nucleotides line up with TRBD1. The junction had 6 bases not matched to a gene; V was cut back by 6 bases and J by 7 bases. There are 13 residues in the CDR3. Germline assignment: CDR1 SQVTM and CDR2 ANQGSEA. The complete variable domain, with remaining parts taken from reference TRBV29-1 and TRBJ1-4, reads SAVISQKPSRDICQRGTSLTIQCQVDSQVTMMFWYRQQPGQSLTLIATANQGSEATYESGFVIDKFPISRPNLTFSTLTVSNMSPEDSSIYLCSVVTGGFEKLFFGSGTQLSVL.

This chain joins TRBV7-9 and TRBJ1-2; maybe TRBD1 (5 bases). This CDR3 region has 13 residues. Looked up from germline, CDR1 is SEHNR and CDR2 is FQNEAQ (reference sequence). V lost 1 base and J 7 bases, leaving 10 bases between the germline ends. The DNA for the CDR3 is TGTGCCAGCAGCTTAGAGGGGACTGGTGGCTACACCTTC. This sequence encodes CASSLEGTGGYTF.

The CDR3: CASGKNGRGQETQYF. The CDR3 DNA reads as TGTGCCAGCGGAAAAAACGGCCGGGGCCAAGAGACCCAGTACTTC. This chain uses TRBV7-3 with TRBJ2-5, with D perhaps matching TRBD2 (5 bases). CDR1 and CDR2 from the germline V gene are SGHTA and FQGTGA. The CDR3 loop spans 15 amino acids. Trimming pared 8 bases from V and 1 base from J, leaving 17 bases between.

The chain uses TRBV9 and TRBJ2-5; 7 nucleotides align to TRBD1. V lost 3 bases to trimming and J lost 4 bases; unmatched junction nucleotides: 12. The germline CDR1 and CDR2 sequences are SGDLS and YYNGEE. This CDR3 spans 16 amino acids. The DNA for the CDR3 is TGTGCCAGCAGCGCGACAGGGTCCTCTGACCGAGAGACCCAGTACTTC. Translated: CASSATGSSDRETQYF.